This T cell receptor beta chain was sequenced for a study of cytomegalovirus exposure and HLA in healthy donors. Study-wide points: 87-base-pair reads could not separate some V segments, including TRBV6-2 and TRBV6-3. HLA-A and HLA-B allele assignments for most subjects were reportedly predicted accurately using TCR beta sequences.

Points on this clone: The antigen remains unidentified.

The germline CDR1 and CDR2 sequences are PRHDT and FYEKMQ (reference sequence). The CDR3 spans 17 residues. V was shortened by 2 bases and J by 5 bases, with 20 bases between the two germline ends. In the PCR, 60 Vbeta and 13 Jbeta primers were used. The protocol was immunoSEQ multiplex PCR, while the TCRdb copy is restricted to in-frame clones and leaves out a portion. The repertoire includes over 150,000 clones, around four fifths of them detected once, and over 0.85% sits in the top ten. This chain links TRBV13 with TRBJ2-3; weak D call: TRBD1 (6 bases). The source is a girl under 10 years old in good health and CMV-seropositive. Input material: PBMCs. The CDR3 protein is CASSLTQGKSFGDTQYF. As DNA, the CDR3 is TGTGCCAGCAGCTTAACCCAGGGGAAGAGTTTTGGAGATACGCAGTATTTT.